Following are 29 T cell receptor beta chains from one sample sequenced in a study of cytomegalovirus exposure and HLA in healthy donors. Primers for the PCR totalled 60 Vbeta and 13 Jbeta. Libraries were prepared by immunoSEQ multiplex PCR; TCRdb keeps only in-frame clonotypes and omits some of them. The sample consists of some 95,000 clones, about three quarters of them appearing once. The sequencing sample was made of PBMCs. These receptors originate from a man aged 50-60 years in good health and CMV-seropositive.

V and J are TRBV5-1 and TRBJ2-3; D possibly corresponds to TRBD1 (6 bases). From germline, CDR1 is SGHRS and CDR2 YFSETQ. This CDR3 has 15 amino acids. Trimming stripped 1 base from V and 2 bases from J, with 11 bases between. In DNA form, the CDR3 reads TGCGCCAGCAGCTTGCGAGGACAGTTCACAGATACGCAGTATTTT. This sequence encodes CASSLRGQFTDTQYF.

V usage is TRBV29-1 and J usage is TRBJ1-1; D is ambiguous. CDR1 and CDR2 (germline): SQVTM, ANQGSEA. The V gene lost 6 bases and the J gene lost 1 base, with 12 bases spanning the gap. The CDR3 consists of 13 residues. In nucleotides, the CDR3 is TGCAGCGTGGGAGGCTGGGGGAACACTGAAGCTTTCTTT. Its protein is CSVGGWGNTEAFF. Together with reference TRBV29-1 and TRBJ1-1, the CDR3 gives the full variable domain: SAVISQKPSRDICQRGTSLTIQCQVDSQVTMMFWYRQQPGQSLTLIATANQGSEATYESGFVIDKFPISRPNLTFSTLTVSNMSPEDSSIYLCSVGGWGNTEAFFGQGTRLTVV.

The J gene is TRBJ1-1, the V gene TRBV18; the D gene is possibly TRBD1 (5 bases). Germline V lookup: CDR1 KGHSH, CDR2 LQKENI. Trimming pared 5 bases from V and 6 bases from J, leaving 19 bases between. This CDR3 is 15 amino acids long. The CDR3 DNA reads TGTGCCAGCTCATCGCCGAAAAGGAGGGGCCCTGAAGCTTTCTTT. Translation gives CASSSPKRRGPEAFF.

Concerning this clone: The germline gene is not matched at one end of the junction; a read error may be the cause. The V call is TRBV6-5, the J call TRBJ1-6; D remains ambiguous. This CDR3 is 15 amino acids long. The V gene's germline CDR1 is MNHEY and CDR2 SVGAGI. The CDR3 spells CASSPVSGFNSPLNF. CDR3 DNA sequence: TGTGCCAGCAGCCCCGTGTCAGGCTTTAATTCACCCCTCAACTTT.

The chain is built from TRBV5-1 and TRBJ2-5; D is uncertain. TRBJ2-7 matches the DNA end more closely, so the J call is doubtful. The CDR3 covers 11 residues. Germline-derived CDR1 and CDR2 are SGHRS and YFSETQ. Here the CDR3 reads CASSQNHEQYF. In nucleotides, the CDR3 is TGCGCCAGCAGCCAAAACCACGAGCAGTACTTC.

The V call is TRBV13, the J call TRBJ2-5; 9 bases map to TRBD1. The CDR3 runs to 14 residues. The V gene's germline CDR1 is PRHDT and CDR2 FYEKMQ (reference sequence). The J segment lost 8 bases and the V segment lost 4 bases, leaving 8 bases of the junction unmatched. The CDR3 bases are TGTGCCAGCAGCTCACCGGGACAGGGTGAAACCCAGTACTTC. Amino acid sequence: CASSSPGQGETQYF.

This sequence joins TRBV4-3 and TRBJ2-3; TRBD1 might be the D (6 bases). Germline assignment: CDR1 LGHNA and CDR2 YSLEER. V dropped 3 bases and J dropped 0 bases, with 13 bases sitting between them. The CDR3 covers 16 residues. CDR3: CASSQKTGPSTDTQYF. The DNA for the CDR3 is TGCGCCAGCAGCCAGAAAACAGGGCCCAGCACAGATACGCAGTATTTT.

The V gene is TRBV30, the J gene TRBJ2-7, with D maybe TRBD1 (6 bases). Trimming removed 4 bases from V and 3 bases from J, with 13 bases in between. Germline-derived CDR1 and CDR2 are GTSNPN and SVGIG (reference sequence). This CDR3 has 13 residues. The CDR3 nucleotides read TGTGCCTGGAATACAGGGTCGGACTACGAGCAGTACTTC. Its protein product is CAWNTGSDYEQYF.

On this clone itself: Other DNA variants within this sample encode the same CDR3. The V gene is TRBV7-9, the J gene TRBJ1-1, with 9 positions matching TRBD1. The CDR3 is 16 amino acids. With V trimmed by 4 bases and J by 1 base, 7 bases remained unmatched. Germline V lookup: CDR1 SEHNR, CDR2 FQNEAQ (reference sequence). Here the CDR3 reads CASSSRRGQGNTEAFF. The CDR3 DNA follows: TGTGCCAGCAGCTCCCGAAGGGGACAGGGGAACACTGAAGCTTTCTTT.

The chain links TRBV4-3 to TRBJ1-2; 8 bases map to TRBD1. The CDR3 consists of 13 residues. With V trimmed by 3 bases and J by 8 bases, 5 bases remained unmatched. Germline values: CDR1 LGHNA, CDR2 YSLEER. The CDR3 DNA is TGCGCCAGCAGCCAGGGGGGACAGGTCGGCTACACCTTC. Encoded protein: CASSQGGQVGYTF.

This clone was observed a handful of times. This chain links TRBV12-5 with TRBJ1-1; TRBD1 matches 8 bases. This CDR3 is built from 14 residues. The germline V gene encodes CDR1 LGHNT and CDR2 FRNRAP. The V gene end was trimmed by 4 bases and the J gene end by 5 bases; junction bases not matched to a gene: 6. CDR3 loop: CASGSGQGSTEAFF. The CDR3 DNA follows: TGTGCTAGTGGTTCCGGACAGGGAAGTACTGAAGCTTTCTTT.

V usage is TRBV6-5 and J usage is TRBJ2-5; 9 bases map to TRBD2. With 7 bases clipped from V and 2 bases from J, the junction kept 8 bases outside the gene matches. Germline V gives CDR1 MNHEY, CDR2 SVGAGI. CDR3 size: 15 residues. CDR3 in DNA: TGTGCCAGCAAAGCGGGGGGTGTTCTTCAAGAGACCCAGTACTTC. This encodes CASKAGGVLQETQYF.

V and J are TRBV7-6 and TRBJ1-6; D ambiguous. Trimming left V 3 bases short and J 6 bases short, with 12 bases between. Germline CDR1 and CDR2: SGHVS and FNYEAQ. The CDR3 spans 15 residues. Here the CDR3 DNA reads TGTGCCAGCAGCTTGGCGGTCCCTTCTAATTCACCCCTCCACTTT. This encodes CASSLAVPSNSPLHF.

About this clone: One end of the junction fails to match germline, which may point to a read error. V and J are TRBV7-9 and TRBJ1-2; D not certain. The CDR3 totals 13 residues. Germline V gives CDR1 SEHNR, CDR2 FQNEAQ (reference sequence). The CDR3 bases are TGTGCCAGCAGCCCCAGCCGGGTTTATGGCTACCCCTTC. Translated: CASSPSRVYGYPF. Together with reference TRBV7-9 and TRBJ1-2, the CDR3 gives the full variable domain: DTGVSQNPRHKITKRGQNVTFRCDPISEHNRLYWYRQTLGQGPEFLTYFQNEAQLEKSRLLSDRFSAERPKGSFSTLEIQRTEQGDSAMYLCASSPSRVYGYPFGSGTRLTVV.

This sequence joins TRBV2 and TRBJ1-3; D is unclear. Trimming shortened V by 3 bases and J by 3 bases, and 12 bases separated the two germline ends. The CDR3 runs 15 residues. Per germline, CDR1 SNHLY and CDR2 FYNNEI. In DNA form, the CDR3 reads TGTGCCAGCAGTGATAGAGGGCCCAATGGAAACACCATATATTTT. Protein: CASSDRGPNGNTIYF. The whole variable domain, remainder taken from reference TRBV2 and TRBJ1-3, is EPEVTQTPSHQVTQMGQEVILRCVPISNHLYFYWYRQILGQKVEFLVSFYNNEISEKSEIFDDQFSVERPDGSNFTLKIRSTKLEDSAMYFCASSDRGPNGNTIYFGEGSWLTVV.

V gene TRBV30 combines with J gene TRBJ2-1; 8 nucleotides match TRBD2. J was trimmed by 7 bases and V by 4 bases; bases with no gene match: 9. The CDR3 has 14 amino acids. The germline V gene has CDR1 GTSNPN and CDR2 SVGIG (reference sequence). The CDR3 reads CAWTPGGGPNEQFF. The CDR3 bases are TGTGCCTGGACCCCTGGCGGGGGGCCTAATGAGCAGTTCTTC. Variable domain in full (rest from reference TRBV30 and TRBJ2-1): SQTIHQWPATLVQPVGSPLSLECTVEGTSNPNLYWYRQAAGRGLQLLFYSVGIGQISSEVPQNLSASRPQDRQFILSSKKLLLSDSGFYLCAWTPGGGPNEQFFGPGTRLTVL.

This sequence joins TRBV7-2 and TRBJ2-7; 9 nucleotides agree with TRBD1. The CDR3 consists of 17 residues. Germline CDR1 and CDR2: SGHTA and FQGNSA. J gave up 0 bases and V 5 bases, and 11 bases lay outside the gene matches. Here the CDR3 DNA reads TGTGCCAGCAGCAGACGCCATGGACAGGGGACCTCCTACGAGCAGTACTTC. This translates into CASSRRHGQGTSYEQYF.

The chain recombines TRBV6-5 with TRBJ1-4, with 7 bases identical to TRBD1. The CDR3 runs 15 residues. Germline values: CDR1 MNHEY, CDR2 SVGAGI. The junction had 4 bases not matched to a gene; V was cut back by 6 bases and J by 0 bases. In nucleotides, the CDR3 is TGTGCCAGCAGACGACAGGGAGCAACTAATGAAAAACTGTTTTTT. Translated, it gives CASRRQGATNEKLFF.

The V and J genes are TRBV2 and TRBJ2-7; 11 bases agree with TRBD2. This CDR3 is 14 amino acids long. Germline V gene lookup returns CDR1 SNHLY and CDR2 FYNNEI. Germline trimming cut 6 bases from V and 2 bases from J; bases unmatched to any gene: 3. The CDR3: CASSLAGGTYEQYF. The CDR3 nucleotides are TGTGCCAGCAGCCTAGCGGGGGGTACCTACGAGCAGTACTTC.

The V call is TRBV2, the J call TRBJ1-4; possibly TRBD1 for D (5 bases). The CDR3 contains 13 residues. Deletions cut 5 bases from V and 4 bases from J, with 8 bases between. CDR1 SNHLY and CDR2 FYNNEI come from the germline V gene. The CDR3 DNA sequence: TGTGCCAGCAGTACAGGAGTTAATGAAAAACTGTTTTTT. Encoded protein: CASSTGVNEKLFF.

CDR3 loop: CASSLTDNSPLHF. CDR3 DNA sequence: TGTGCCAGCAGCTTAACTGATAATTCACCCCTCCACTTT. This chain links TRBV7-2 with TRBJ1-6, with unresolved D. V was pared by 2 bases and J by 5 bases, with 4 bases between. CDR1 is SGHTA, CDR2 FQGNSA, per germline. The CDR3 covers 13 residues.

This clone was counted a single time. The chain links TRBV6-5 to TRBJ2-7, with D possibly TRBD2 on 5 matching bases. V lost 2 bases to trimming and J lost 6 bases, with 14 bases between them. The germline CDR1 and CDR2 sequences are MNHEY and SVGAGI. This CDR3 contains 14 residues. CDR3 sequence (DNA): TGTGCCAGCAGTTACCGTGAGGGAAACGCCGAGCAGTACTTC. Its protein product is CASSYREGNAEQYF.

This clone has only a few counts. The gene calls are TRBV2 and TRBJ1-1, with D hard to call. The CDR3 loop spans 12 amino acids. Germline CDR1 reads SNHLY; CDR2 reads FYNNEI. V was cut by 11 bases and J by 4 bases, with 14 bases left in between. In DNA, the CDR3 is TGTGCCCGTAGAATCCTCGGCACTGAAGCTTTCTTT. Protein: CARRILGTEAFF.

V gene TRBV27 combines with J gene TRBJ1-4; D is uncertain. The CDR3 consists of 15 residues. CDR1 is MNHEY, CDR2 SMNVEV, per germline (reference sequence). Deletions cut 3 bases from V and 4 bases from J, with 12 bases between. The CDR3 region is CASSFSLNLNEKLFF. The CDR3, as DNA: TGTGCCAGCAGTTTTTCACTGAACCTTAATGAAAAACTGTTTTTT.

The chain recombines TRBV4-1 with TRBJ2-1; 10 nucleotides match TRBD2. This CDR3 is built from 15 residues. J lost 8 bases, V lost 5 bases, and 9 bases had no gene match. CDR1 is MGHRA and CDR2 is YSYEKL in the germline V gene. The CDR3 spells CASSRAGGLDHEQFF. The CDR3 DNA sequence: TGCGCCAGCAGCAGAGCGGGGGGGCTTGACCATGAGCAGTTCTTC.

The genes are TRBV6-6 and TRBJ2-7; possible D gene TRBD2, 5 bases. Germline loops: CDR1 MNHNY, CDR2 SVGAGI (reference sequence). This CDR3 has 11 amino acids. V was pared by 7 bases and J by 1 base, with 5 bases between. CDR3 protein: CASTGSYEQYF. The CDR3 nucleotides read TGTGCCAGCACGGGGTCCTACGAGCAGTACTTC.

This clone has only a few counts. This CDR3 is CASSQSFNTEAFF. CDR3 nucleotides: TGCGCCAGCAGCCAGTCTTTTAACACTGAAGCTTTCTTT. This chain uses TRBV4-1 with TRBJ1-1, with D hard to call. The V end lost 3 bases, the J end lost 2 bases, and 7 bases lay between the germline ends. The CDR3 extends over 13 amino acids. CDR1 is MGHRA and CDR2 is YSYEKL in the germline V gene.

CDR3 in amino acids: CASSERWDRPTDTQYF. The CDR3 nucleotides read TGTGCCAGCAGTGAAAGATGGGACAGACCCACAGATACGCAGTATTTT. The chain is built from TRBV6-1 and TRBJ2-3; 7 bases are a match to TRBD1. Germline CDR1 reads MNHNS; CDR2 reads SASEGT. The CDR3 has 16 amino acids. The junction had 7 bases not matched to a gene; V was cut back by 2 bases and J by 2 bases.

This rearrangement joins TRBV7-9 to TRBJ1-2; TRBD1 matches at 9 bases. CDR1 SEHNR and CDR2 FQNEAQ come from the germline V gene (reference sequence). CDR3 length: 14 residues. V trimming: 6 bases; J trimming: 6 bases; junction bases outside the gene matches: 8. The CDR3 DNA is TGTGCCAGCAGTATTGATGACAGGGGGGATGGCTACACCTTC. Its protein is CASSIDDRGDGYTF.